Listed here are 29 T cell receptor beta chains from one sample, sequenced in a study of blood T cell repertoires in COVID-19. Libraries were prepared by immunoSEQ multiplex PCR; TCRdb keeps only in-frame clonotypes and omits some of them. The table includes roughly 250,000 clones, 85% to 90% detected once. Sequencing was carried out using peripheral blood. These receptors were collected from a woman aged 40 to 50 with acute or convalescent COVID-19.

V gene TRBV27 combines with J gene TRBJ1-5; TRBD1 aligns across 11 bases. The ends lost 5 bases at V and 0 bases at J; junction bases unmatched: 6. Germline CDR1 reads MNHEY; CDR2 reads SMNVEV (reference sequence). There are 17 residues in the CDR3. CDR3: CASSQGQGVGSNQPQHF. The CDR3 bases are TGTGCCAGCAGTCAGGGACAGGGGGTAGGTAGCAATCAGCCCCAGCATTTT.

This clone showed up just once. This chain uses TRBV5-6 with TRBJ2-4, with a weak D call TRBD1 (6 bases). The germline V gene has CDR1 SGHDT and CDR2 YYEEEE. This CDR3 region has 18 residues. V lost 6 bases, J lost 6 bases, and 28 bases lay in between. The CDR3 here is CASTSTGVDLLVGNIQYF. In DNA form, the CDR3 reads TGTGCCAGCACCTCGACAGGAGTGGATCTCCTCGTCGGAAACATTCAGTACTTC.

As concerns this clone: The same CDR3 arises from other DNA sequences in this sample as well. The rearrangement uses TRBV9 and TRBJ1-1; D is unclear. The V and J ends lost 2 bases and 1 base respectively, with 6 bases between them. CDR3 size: 13 residues. The germline V gene encodes CDR1 SGDLS and CDR2 YYNGEE. In DNA form, the CDR3 reads TGTGCCAGCAGCGTCTCCGGGAACACTGAAGCTTTCTTT. Translation: CASSVSGNTEAFF. Based on the CDR3 plus reference TRBV9 and TRBJ1-1, the full variable domain is DSGVTQTPKHLITATGQRVTLRCSPRSGDLSVYWYQQSLDQGLQFLIQYYNGEERAKGNILERFSAQQFPDLHSELNLSSLELGDSALYFCASSVSGNTEAFFGQGTRLTVV.

The chain employs TRBV28 and TRBJ2-5, with 12 positions matching TRBD2. This CDR3 is built from 18 residues. The germline CDR1 and CDR2 sequences are MDHEN and SYDVKM. V gave up 3 bases and J gave up 2 bases; unmatched junction bases: 10. CDR3 coding DNA: TGTGCCAGCAGTTTCGTGCTAGCGGGGGGGCGGGAGCAAGAGACCCAGTACTTC. This gives the protein CASSFVLAGGREQETQYF. Full variable domain (rest looked up from reference TRBV28 and TRBJ2-5): DVKVTQSSRYLVKRTGEKVFLECVQDMDHENMFWYRQDPGLGLRLIYFSYDVKMKEKGDIPEGYSVSREKKERFSLILESASTNQTSMYLCASSFVLAGGREQETQYFGPGTRLLVL.

The chain is built from TRBV10-2 and TRBJ2-3, with 9 nucleotides matching TRBD2. The CDR3 spans 14 residues. CDR1 WSHSY and CDR2 SAAADI come from the germline V gene. V dropped 4 bases and J dropped 1; count of bases not matched to a gene: 0. The CDR3 spells CASSGTSGTDTQYF. Written as DNA, the CDR3 is TGCGCCAGCAGTGGGACTAGCGGCACAGATACGCAGTATTTT.

Details on this clone: Other DNA sequences in the sample encode the same CDR3. This chain uses TRBV27 with TRBJ1-2; 7 positions match TRBD1. Germline CDR1 MNHEY, CDR2 SMNVEV (reference sequence). The CDR3 length is 13 residues. J lost 2 bases, V lost 3 bases, and 0 bases had no gene match. The CDR3 reads CASSFRGNYGYTF. CDR3 sequence (DNA): TGTGCCAGCAGTTTCAGGGGGAACTATGGCTACACCTTC.

Concerning this clone: A read error may produce the germline difference seen at one junction end. In DNA, the CDR3 is TGTGCCACCAGCGGAGATGGGCCTAACACAGATACGCAGTATTTT. This sequence encodes CATSGDGPNTDTQYF. The V gene is TRBV15, the J gene TRBJ2-3; D is unresolved. The CDR3 is 15 amino acids. Germline V gene sequence: CDR1 LNHNV, CDR2 YYDKDF (reference sequence). Based on the CDR3 plus reference TRBV15 and TRBJ2-3, the full variable domain is DAMVIQNPRYQVTQFGKPVTLSCSQTLNHNVMYWYQQKSSQAPKLLFHYYDKDFNNEADTPDNFQSRRPNTSFCFLDIRSPGLGDTAMYLCATSGDGPNTDTQYFGPGTRLTVL.

The chain's CDR3 is CSGFEGGTEAFF. The DNA for the CDR3 is TGCAGCGGATTCGAAGGGGGAACTGAAGCTTTCTTT. The chain recombines TRBV29-1 with TRBJ1-1; possible D gene TRBD1, 6 bases. This CDR3 region has 12 residues. The V end lost 7 bases, the J end lost 5 bases, and 14 bases lay between the germline ends. Germline CDR1 is SQVTM and CDR2 is ANQGSEA.

This clone was seen just once. Other DNA sequences within the sample encode an identical CDR3. The chain joins TRBV5-8 to TRBJ1-1; D is uncertain. Trimming removed 4 bases at V and 0 bases at J, with 10 bases between. Germline V gives CDR1 SGHTS, CDR2 YDEGEE. This CDR3 comprises 14 residues. CDR3 nucleotides: TGTGCCAGCAGCCGACGCGGGTTGAACACTGAAGCTTTCTTT. Translating gives CASSRRGLNTEAFF.

This chain links TRBV19 with TRBJ1-3; D is unclear. Germline loops: CDR1 LNHDA, CDR2 SQIVND (reference sequence). The CDR3 consists of 15 residues. Trimming took off 3 bases at V and 0 bases at J, with 9 bases between the two ends. The CDR3 reads CASSMAASSGNTIYF. CDR3 DNA sequence: TGTGCCAGTAGTATGGCTGCTAGCTCTGGAAACACCATATATTTT.

Comments on this clone: This CDR3 is also generated by other DNA sequences in the sample. This CDR3 is CASSQVGQGNQPQHF. Here the CDR3 DNA reads TGCGCCAGCAGCCAAGTAGGACAGGGCAATCAGCCCCAGCATTTT. This sequence joins TRBV4-1 and TRBJ1-5; TRBD1 matches at 7 bases. V was clipped by 1 base and J by 2 bases; unmatched bases: 2. There are 15 residues in the CDR3. Germline V CDR1 and CDR2: MGHRA, YSYEKL.

This chain connects TRBV4-1 to TRBJ1-4; 9 bases are a match to TRBD1. The V and J ends lost 9 bases and 0 bases, in that order; junction bases with no gene match: 5. Germline lookup yields CDR1 MGHRA and CDR2 YSYEKL. The CDR3 length is 15 residues. The CDR3 DNA reads TGCGCCAGTCGAGGACAGGGGTCAACTAATGAAAAACTGTTTTTT. Amino acids: CASRGQGSTNEKLFF.

Details on this clone: Other nucleotide sequences from this sample produce the same CDR3. V is TRBV5-1 and J is TRBJ1-2; TRBD1 is a possible D gene (5 bases). The germline V and J ends were trimmed by 4 bases and 2 bases, with 12 bases remaining between them. Germline CDR1 SGHRS, CDR2 YFSETQ. The CDR3 is 14 residues long. In DNA, the CDR3 is TGCGCCAGCAGCCTGGGGGACTCAAACTATGGCTACACCTTC. This gives the protein CASSLGDSNYGYTF.

This rearrangement joins TRBV5-1 to TRBJ1-1; D perhaps matches TRBD1 (5 bases). CDR1 is SGHRS and CDR2 is YFSETQ in the germline V gene. This CDR3 is built from 15 residues. V lost 0 bases to trimming and J lost 0 bases, with 9 bases between them. The CDR3 nucleotides read TGCGCCAGCAGCTTGGACGGGGGGGTGAACACTGAAGCTTTCTTT. This sequence encodes CASSLDGGVNTEAFF.

The chain employs TRBV12-2 and TRBJ1-4; TRBD1 is the table's D call, not checked against the DNA. TRBV12-2 is a recognized pseudogene. The CDR3 contains 17 residues. The CDR3 nucleotides read TGTGCAAGTCGCTTAGGGGGACAATGGGAGCGGTGCGAAAAACTGTTTTTT. Translated: CASRLGGQWERCEKLFF.

The chain joins TRBV6-1 to TRBJ1-1; a weak D match, TRBD1 (5 bases). Looked up from germline, CDR1 is MNHNS and CDR2 is SASEGT. Trimming stripped 0 bases from V and 6 bases from J, with 14 bases between. The length of the CDR3 is 15 residues. The CDR3 sequence: CASSEAGRTGAEAFF. DNA of the CDR3: TGTGCCAGCAGTGAAGCGGGTAGGACGGGGGCTGAAGCTTTCTTT.

The chain links TRBV30 to TRBJ2-1, with D possibly being TRBD1 (5 bases). Germline assignment: CDR1 GTSNPN and CDR2 SVGIG (reference sequence). CDR3 length: 13 residues. V lost 3 bases, J lost 12 bases, and 18 bases lay in between. For the CDR3, the DNA is TGTGCCTGGAGGGAACCAGGGTCCGTGAGGCAGTTCTTC. Encoded protein: CAWREPGSVRQFF. Supplemented by reference TRBV30 and TRBJ2-1, the full variable domain reads SQTIHQWPATLVQPVGSPLSLECTVEGTSNPNLYWYRQAAGRGLQLLFYSVGIGQISSEVPQNLSASRPQDRQFILSSKKLLLSDSGFYLCAWREPGSVRQFFGPGTRLTVL.

The gene calls are TRBV9 and TRBJ2-1; 12 bases match TRBD2. Germline CDR1 is SGDLS and CDR2 is YYNGEE. The CDR3 covers 15 residues. V lost 4 bases, J lost 10 bases, and 9 bases stayed unmatched. The CDR3 loop reads CASSPGTSGLEEQFF. Written as DNA, the CDR3 is TGTGCCAGCAGCCCCGGGACTAGCGGGCTCGAGGAGCAGTTCTTC. The entire variable domain, with the rest obtained from reference TRBV9 and TRBJ2-1, is as follows: DSGVTQTPKHLITATGQRVTLRCSPRSGDLSVYWYQQSLDQGLQFLIQYYNGEERAKGNILERFSAQQFPDLHSELNLSSLELGDSALYFCASSPGTSGLEEQFFGPGTRLTVL.

The V gene is TRBV10-3, the J gene TRBJ2-5, with D possibly TRBD2 on 5 matching bases. The CDR3 totals 15 residues. V shed 3 bases and J shed 4 bases, with 15 bases lying between them. The germline V gene has CDR1 ENHRY and CDR2 SYGVKD. CDR3 sequence reads: CAISDMRSGGETQYF. CDR3 DNA: TGTGCCATCAGTGATATGAGGAGCGGTGGAGAGACCCAGTACTTC.

This sequence joins TRBV24-1 and TRBJ1-2, with D possibly being TRBD1 (5 bases). Per the germline V gene, CDR1 is KGHDR and CDR2 is SFDVKD. V gave up 4 bases and J gave up 4 bases, with 24 bases separating them. The CDR3 spans 18 residues. The CDR3 loop reads CATSDTRGGIQDFYGYTF. Here the CDR3 DNA reads TGTGCCACCAGTGACACTCGGGGGGGGATTCAGGATTTCTATGGCTACACCTTC.

This sequence joins TRBV19 and TRBJ2-4, with 10 bases identical to TRBD2. Germline V gene sequence: CDR1 LNHDA, CDR2 SQIVND (reference sequence). This CDR3 contains 17 residues. V was clipped by 0 bases and J by 6 bases; unmatched bases: 8. CDR3 sequence reads: CASSIDTSGTGANIQYF. CDR3 DNA: TGTGCCAGTAGTATAGATACTAGCGGGACAGGTGCAAACATTCAGTACTTC. Complete variable domain (other parts from reference TRBV19 and TRBJ2-4): DGGITQSPKYLFRKEGQNVTLSCEQNLNHDAMYWYRQDPGQGLRLIYYSQIVNDFQKGDIAEGYSVSREKKESFPLTVTSAQKNPTAFYLCASSIDTSGTGANIQYFGAGTRLSVL.

This clone was seen a single time. The gene calls are TRBV7-2 and TRBJ2-5; perhaps TRBD2 as D (6 bases). V shed 5 bases and J shed 3 bases, with 22 bases lying between them. The CDR3 runs to 17 residues. Germline CDR1 and CDR2: SGHTA and FQGNSA. The CDR3 bases are TGTGCCAGCAGCCCCAGCCGGGGGTGGAACCTTAAAGAGACCCAGTACTTC. Protein sequence: CASSPSRGWNLKETQYF.

The gene calls are TRBV24-1 and TRBJ2-5; TRBD1 is a possible D gene (5 bases). With 4 bases removed from V and 4 bases from J, the gap between germline ends came to 12 bases. The germline CDR1 and CDR2 sequences are KGHDR and SFDVKD. CDR3 length equals 14 residues. In nucleotides, the CDR3 is TGTGCCACCAGTGAGCCAGGGCCGCGAGAGACCCAGTACTTC. Translated, it gives CATSEPGPRETQYF.

This sequence joins TRBV28 and TRBJ1-6; a weak D match, TRBD1 (6 bases). This CDR3 is 15 amino acids long. Trimming left V 2 bases short and J 13 bases short, with 18 bases between. Germline CDR1 MDHEN, CDR2 SYDVKM. The CDR3 spells CASSLGAGGRVPLHF. DNA for the CDR3: TGTGCCAGCAGTTTAGGGGCGGGGGGGCGCGTCCCCCTCCACTTT.

The V and J genes are TRBV3-1 (or the pseudogene TRBV3-2) and TRBJ2-3; TRBD1 is a possible D gene (5 bases). In germline, CDR1 is LGHDT, CDR2 YNNKEL (reference sequence). The CDR3 totals 17 residues. V gave up 4 bases and J gave up 1 base, with 18 bases separating them. This CDR3 reads CASSRSRGRAGTDTQYF. The DNA for the CDR3 is TGTGCCAGCAGCCGCTCCCGAGGCAGGGCGGGCACAGATACGCAGTATTTT.

This rearrangement joins TRBV11-2 to TRBJ1-2, with D tentatively TRBD1 (5 bases). The germline V gene encodes CDR1 SGHAT and CDR2 FQNNGV. The CDR3 spans 14 residues. Trimming removed 2 bases from V and 4 bases from J, with 11 bases in between. As DNA, the CDR3 is TGTGCCAGCAGCTTACGACGCAGGGCCTATGGCTACACCTTC. Encoded protein: CASSLRRRAYGYTF.

The genes are TRBV18 and TRBJ1-3, with D maybe TRBD1 (5 bases). Germline V gene lookup returns CDR1 KGHSH and CDR2 LQKENI. Trimming took 5 bases from V and 0 from J, leaving 11 bases between them. The CDR3 spans 15 residues. CDR3 in DNA: TGTGCCAGCTCAGAGGGACTGCCCTCTGGAAACACCATATATTTT. Protein: CASSEGLPSGNTIYF.

The chain links TRBV6-1 to TRBJ1-6; 9 bases map to TRBD1. CDR1 is MNHNS, CDR2 SASEGT, per germline. The CDR3 is 15 amino acids. J lost 7 bases, V lost 2 bases, and 3 bases had no gene match. The CDR3, as DNA: TGTGCCAGCAGTGAAATCGGACAGGGGAATTCACCCCTCCACTTT. This translates into CASSEIGQGNSPLHF.

V and J are TRBV2 and TRBJ1-4; TRBD1 matches at 10 bases. Germline-derived CDR1 and CDR2 are SNHLY and FYNNEI. The ends lost 3 bases at V and 6 bases at J; junction bases unmatched: 1. CDR3 length: 14 amino acids. CDR3 sequence (DNA): TGTGCCAGCAGTGATGGGACAGGGGATGAAAAACTGTTTTTT. It specifies CASSDGTGDEKLFF. The entire variable domain, with the rest obtained from reference TRBV2 and TRBJ1-4, is as follows: EPEVTQTPSHQVTQMGQEVILRCVPISNHLYFYWYRQILGQKVEFLVSFYNNEISEKSEIFDDQFSVERPDGSNFTLKIRSTKLEDSAMYFCASSDGTGDEKLFFGSGTQLSVL.